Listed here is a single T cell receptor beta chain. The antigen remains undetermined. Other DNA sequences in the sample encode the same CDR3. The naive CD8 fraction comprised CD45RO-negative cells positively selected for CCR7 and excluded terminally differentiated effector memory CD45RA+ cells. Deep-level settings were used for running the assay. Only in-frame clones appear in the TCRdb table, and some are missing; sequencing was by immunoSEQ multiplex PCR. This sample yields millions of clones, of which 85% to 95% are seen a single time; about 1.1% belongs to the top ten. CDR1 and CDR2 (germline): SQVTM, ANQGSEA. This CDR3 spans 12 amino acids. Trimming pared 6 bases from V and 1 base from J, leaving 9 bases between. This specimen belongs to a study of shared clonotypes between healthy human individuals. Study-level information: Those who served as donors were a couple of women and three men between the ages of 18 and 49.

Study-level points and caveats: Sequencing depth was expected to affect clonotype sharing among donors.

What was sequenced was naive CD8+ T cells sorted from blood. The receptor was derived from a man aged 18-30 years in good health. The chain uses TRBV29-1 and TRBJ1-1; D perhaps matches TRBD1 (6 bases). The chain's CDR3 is CSVEGQNTEAFF. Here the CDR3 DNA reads TGCAGCGTCGAGGGACAGAACACTGAAGCTTTCTTT.